This T cell receptor beta chain originates from a study of Graves' ophthalmopathy and Graves' hyperthyroidism. As for the study in general: The collection of peripheral blood took place at initial diagnosis, before any treatment.

Beta-chain TCR CDR3 regions were amplified from RNA transcripts. Scientists carried out first-round RT-PCR using HTBI primers and then a second-round multiplex PCR. TCRdb reanalysed the multiplex PCR reads using MiXCR and keeps one entry per CDR3 protein. Seen here are around 400,000 distinct CDR3 sequences, roughly 20% observed once, and the top ten hold under 3.5%. Study results and limitations: Detection in blood was also observed for most expanded thyroid clonotypes above 0.001 frequency. The model predicted progression of ophthalmopathy with a sensitivity of more than 60%, and its specificity was roughly 72%.

This clonotype was recorded at least ten times. Its antigen is not identified. V lost 6 bases and J 1 base, leaving 12 bases between the germline ends. Germline V CDR1 and CDR2: SGHAT, FQNNGV. The CDR3 runs to 15 residues. Clinical symptoms and serum thyroxine were used for diagnosis; TRAb, thyroid ultrasound and orbital computed tomography were also relied on. The sample taken for sequencing was peripheral blood. This TCR was recovered from a woman aged 18-29 years with stable Graves' hyperthyroidism. The chain uses TRBV11-2 and TRBJ2-2, with a weak D call TRBD1 (6 bases). CDR3 region: CASSAMTGNTGELFF. The CDR3 nucleotides are TGTGCCAGCAGTGCTATGACAGGGAACACCGGGGAGCTGTTTTTT.